Here is one T cell receptor beta chain with its context. This entry is derived from a study of blood T cell repertoires in COVID-19. On the study more broadly: Acute and convalescent COVID-19 samples came from the United States, Italy and Spain. Sources were T cells, B-cell-depleted T cells, or PBMCs; the material itself was cDNA or gDNA.

One Seattle source followed patients from active infection through their disease course. The CDR3 consists of 12 residues. The germline V gene has CDR1 WSHSY and CDR2 SAAADI. The ends were cut back, 8 bases at V and 6 bases at J, with 14 bases in the middle. Source study methods: Reference gene primer amplification in the assay estimated nucleated cell counts. Measured with immunoSEQ multiplex PCR; TCRdb has only the in-frame clones, and not every one. The V and J calls and clone size come from that table; D and trimming were worked out from the DNA. The sample includes roughly 440,000 clones, about 91% seen only once; the top ten take around 13%.

This receptor was identified in a woman in her 50s with COVID-19, enrolled during active disease. The chain recombines TRBV10-2 with TRBJ2-7, with a tentative D call TRBD1 (6 bases). Specimen: peripheral blood. CDR3 protein: CASGKAGVEQYF. The CDR3 DNA reads TGCGCCAGCGGAAAGGCAGGGGTCGAGCAGTACTTC.